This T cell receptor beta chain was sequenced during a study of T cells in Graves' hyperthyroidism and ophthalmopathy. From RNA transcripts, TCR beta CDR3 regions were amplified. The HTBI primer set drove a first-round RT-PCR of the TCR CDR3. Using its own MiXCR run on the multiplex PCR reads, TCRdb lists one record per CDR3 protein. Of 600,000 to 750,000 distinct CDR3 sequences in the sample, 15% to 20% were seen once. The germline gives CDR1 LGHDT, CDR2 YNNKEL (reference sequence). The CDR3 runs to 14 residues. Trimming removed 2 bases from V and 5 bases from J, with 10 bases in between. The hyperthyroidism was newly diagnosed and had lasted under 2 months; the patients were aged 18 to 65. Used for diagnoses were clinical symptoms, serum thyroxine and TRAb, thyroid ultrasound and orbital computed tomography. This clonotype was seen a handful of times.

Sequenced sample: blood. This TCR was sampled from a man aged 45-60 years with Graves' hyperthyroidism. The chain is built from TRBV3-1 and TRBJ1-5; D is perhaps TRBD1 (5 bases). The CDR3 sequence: CASSQRQGHQPQHF. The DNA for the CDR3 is TGTGCCAGCAGCCAAAGGCAGGGCCATCAGCCCCAGCATTTT.